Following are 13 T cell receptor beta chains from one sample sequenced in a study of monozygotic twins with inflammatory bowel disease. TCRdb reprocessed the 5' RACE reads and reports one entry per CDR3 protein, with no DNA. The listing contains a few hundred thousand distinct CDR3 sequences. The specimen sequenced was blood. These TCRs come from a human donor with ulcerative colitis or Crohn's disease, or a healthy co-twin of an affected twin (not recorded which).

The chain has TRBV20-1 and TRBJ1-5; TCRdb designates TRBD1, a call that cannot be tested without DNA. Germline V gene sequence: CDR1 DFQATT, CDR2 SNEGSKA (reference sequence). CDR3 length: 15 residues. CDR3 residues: CSARDPNRESQPQHF.

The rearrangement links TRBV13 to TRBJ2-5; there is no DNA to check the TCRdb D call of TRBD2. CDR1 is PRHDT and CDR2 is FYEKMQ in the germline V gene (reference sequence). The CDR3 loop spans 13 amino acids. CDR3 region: CASSLKRQETQYF.

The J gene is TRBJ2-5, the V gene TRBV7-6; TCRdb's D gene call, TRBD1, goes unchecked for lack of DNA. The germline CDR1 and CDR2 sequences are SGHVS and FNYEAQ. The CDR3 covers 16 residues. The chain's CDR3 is CASSLAVARVQETQYF.

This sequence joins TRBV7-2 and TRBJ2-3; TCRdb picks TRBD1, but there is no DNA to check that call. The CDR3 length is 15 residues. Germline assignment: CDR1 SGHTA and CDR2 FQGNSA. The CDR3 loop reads CASRRSGAGPDTQYF. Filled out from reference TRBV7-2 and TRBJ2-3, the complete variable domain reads GAGVSQSPSNKVTEKGKDVELRCDPISGHTALYWYRQSLGQGLEFLIYFQGNSAPDKSGLPSDRFSAERTGGSVSTLTIQRTQQEDSAVYLCASRRSGAGPDTQYFGPGTRLTVL.

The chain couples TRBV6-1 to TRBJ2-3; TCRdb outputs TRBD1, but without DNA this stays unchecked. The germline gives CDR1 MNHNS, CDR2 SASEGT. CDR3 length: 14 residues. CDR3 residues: CASSPLGGVDTQYF.

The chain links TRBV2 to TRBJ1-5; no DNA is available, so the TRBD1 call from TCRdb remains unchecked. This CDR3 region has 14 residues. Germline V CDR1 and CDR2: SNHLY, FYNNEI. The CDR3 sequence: CASRMDRVNQPQHF.

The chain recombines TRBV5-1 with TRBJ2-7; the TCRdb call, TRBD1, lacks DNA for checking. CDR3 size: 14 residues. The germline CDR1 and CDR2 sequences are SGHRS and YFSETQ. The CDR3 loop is CASSGAGDSYEQYF.

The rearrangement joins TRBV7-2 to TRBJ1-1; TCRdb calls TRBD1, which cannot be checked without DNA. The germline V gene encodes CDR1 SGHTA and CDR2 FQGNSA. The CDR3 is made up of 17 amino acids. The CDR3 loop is CASSPGQGQPLNTEAFF.

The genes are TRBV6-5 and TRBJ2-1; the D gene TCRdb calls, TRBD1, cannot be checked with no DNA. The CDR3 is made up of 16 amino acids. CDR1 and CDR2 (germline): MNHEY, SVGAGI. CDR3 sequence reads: CASSYPGGGSYNEQFF.

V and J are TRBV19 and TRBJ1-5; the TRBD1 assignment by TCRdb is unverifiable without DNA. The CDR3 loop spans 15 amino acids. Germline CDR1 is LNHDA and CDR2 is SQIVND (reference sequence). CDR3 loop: CASNKDRVGNQPQHF.

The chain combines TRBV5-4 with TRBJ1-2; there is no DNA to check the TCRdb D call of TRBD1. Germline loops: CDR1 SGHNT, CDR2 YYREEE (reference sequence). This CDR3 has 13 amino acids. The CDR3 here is CASSRDRYDGYTF.

The CDR3 loop reads CASSSEVANTGELFF. V is TRBV5-4 and J is TRBJ2-2. This CDR3 contains 15 residues. CDR1 SGHNT and CDR2 YYREEE come from the germline V gene (reference sequence).

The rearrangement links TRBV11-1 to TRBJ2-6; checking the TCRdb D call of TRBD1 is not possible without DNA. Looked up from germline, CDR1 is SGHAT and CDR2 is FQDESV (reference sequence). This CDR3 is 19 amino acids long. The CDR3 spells CASSGLRGTVKTGANVLTF. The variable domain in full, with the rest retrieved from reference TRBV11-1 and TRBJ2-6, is EAEVAQSPRYKITEKSQAVAFWCDPISGHATLYWYRQILGQGPELLVQFQDESVVDDSQLPKDRFSAERLKGVDSTLKIQPAELGDSAMYLCASSGLRGTVKTGANVLTFGAGSRLTVL.